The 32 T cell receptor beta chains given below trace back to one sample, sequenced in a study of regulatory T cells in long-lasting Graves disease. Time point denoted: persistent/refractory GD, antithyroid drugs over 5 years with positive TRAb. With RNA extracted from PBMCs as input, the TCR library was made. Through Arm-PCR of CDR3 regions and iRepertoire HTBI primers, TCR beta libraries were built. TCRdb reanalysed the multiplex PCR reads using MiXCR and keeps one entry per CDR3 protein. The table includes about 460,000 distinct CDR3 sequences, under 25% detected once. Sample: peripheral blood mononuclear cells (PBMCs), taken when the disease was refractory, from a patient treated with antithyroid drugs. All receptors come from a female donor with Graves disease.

The CDR3 spells CASSQLIEGSNQPQHF. CDR3 DNA: TGCGCCAGCAGCCAACTTATCGAAGGGAGCAATCAGCCCCAGCATTTT. The chain links TRBV4-1 to TRBJ1-5; D is uncertain. Per germline, CDR1 MGHRA and CDR2 YSYEKL. This CDR3 comprises 16 residues. V was shortened by 2 bases and J by 1 base, with 12 bases between the two germline ends.

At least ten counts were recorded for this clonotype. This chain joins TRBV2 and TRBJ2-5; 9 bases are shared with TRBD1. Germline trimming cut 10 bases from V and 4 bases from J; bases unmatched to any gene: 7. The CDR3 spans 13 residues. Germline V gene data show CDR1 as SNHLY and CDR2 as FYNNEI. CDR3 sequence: CATEQGAGETQYF. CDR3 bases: TGTGCCACCGAACAGGGGGCAGGAGAGACCCAGTACTTC.

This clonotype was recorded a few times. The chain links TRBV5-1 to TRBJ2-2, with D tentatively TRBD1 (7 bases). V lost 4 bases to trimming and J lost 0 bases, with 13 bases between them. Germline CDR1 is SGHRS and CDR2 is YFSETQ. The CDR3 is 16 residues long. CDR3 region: CASSPGDRTNTGELFF. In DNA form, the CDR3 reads TGCGCCAGCAGCCCGGGGGACAGAACGAACACCGGGGAGCTGTTTTTT.

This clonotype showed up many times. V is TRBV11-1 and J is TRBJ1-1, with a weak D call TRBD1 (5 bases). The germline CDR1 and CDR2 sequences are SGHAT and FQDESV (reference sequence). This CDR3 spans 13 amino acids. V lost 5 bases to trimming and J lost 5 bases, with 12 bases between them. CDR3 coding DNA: TGTGCCAGCAGCCTCTCGTGGGGGACTGAAGCTTTCTTT. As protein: CASSLSWGTEAFF.

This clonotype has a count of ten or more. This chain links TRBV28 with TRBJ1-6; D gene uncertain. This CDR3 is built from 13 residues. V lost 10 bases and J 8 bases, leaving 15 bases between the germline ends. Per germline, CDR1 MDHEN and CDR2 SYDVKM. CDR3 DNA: TGTGCCACATACCGGGCTAAGCATTCACCCCTCCACTTT. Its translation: CATYRAKHSPLHF.

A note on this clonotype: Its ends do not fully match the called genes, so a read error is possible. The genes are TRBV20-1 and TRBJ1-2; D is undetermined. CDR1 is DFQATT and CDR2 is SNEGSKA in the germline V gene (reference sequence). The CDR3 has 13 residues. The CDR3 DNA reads TGCAGTGTTAGAGCCGGATCTAACTATGGCTACACCTTC. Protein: CSVRAGSNYGYTF.

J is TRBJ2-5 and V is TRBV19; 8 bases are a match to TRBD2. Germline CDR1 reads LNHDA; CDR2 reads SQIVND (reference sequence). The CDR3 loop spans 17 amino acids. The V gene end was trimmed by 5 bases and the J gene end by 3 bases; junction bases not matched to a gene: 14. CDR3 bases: TGTGCCAGTAGTCCAATTACCGGGACTAGAGGAAAAGAGACCCAGTACTTC. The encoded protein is CASSPITGTRGKETQYF. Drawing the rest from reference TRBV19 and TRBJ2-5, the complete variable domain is DGGITQSPKYLFRKEGQNVTLSCEQNLNHDAMYWYRQDPGQGLRLIYYSQIVNDFQKGDIAEGYSVSREKKESFPLTVTSAQKNPTAFYLCASSPITGTRGKETQYFGPGTRLLVL.

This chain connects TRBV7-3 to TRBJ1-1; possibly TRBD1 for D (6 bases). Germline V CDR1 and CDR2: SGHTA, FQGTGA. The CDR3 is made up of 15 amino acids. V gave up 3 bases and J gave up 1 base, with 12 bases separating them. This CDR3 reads CASSLTGGENTEAFF. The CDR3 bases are TGTGCCAGCAGCTTGACAGGCGGCGAGAACACTGAAGCTTTCTTT.

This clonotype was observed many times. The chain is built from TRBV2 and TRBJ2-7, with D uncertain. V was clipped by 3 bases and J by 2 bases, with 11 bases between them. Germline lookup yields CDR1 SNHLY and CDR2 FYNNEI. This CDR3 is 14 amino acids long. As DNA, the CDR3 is TGTGCCAGCAGTGATTTGGTGCGAACCTACGAGCAGTACTTC. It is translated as CASSDLVRTYEQYF.

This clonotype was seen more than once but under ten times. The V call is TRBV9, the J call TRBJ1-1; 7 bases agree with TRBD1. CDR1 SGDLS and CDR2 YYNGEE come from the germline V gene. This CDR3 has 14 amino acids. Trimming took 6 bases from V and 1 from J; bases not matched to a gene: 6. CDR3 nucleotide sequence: TGTGCCAGCAAAAGGGACAGCGGGAACACTGAAGCTTTCTTT. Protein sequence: CASKRDSGNTEAFF. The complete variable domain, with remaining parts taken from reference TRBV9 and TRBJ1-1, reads DSGVTQTPKHLITATGQRVTLRCSPRSGDLSVYWYQQSLDQGLQFLIQYYNGEERAKGNILERFSAQQFPDLHSELNLSSLELGDSALYFCASKRDSGNTEAFFGQGTRLTVV.

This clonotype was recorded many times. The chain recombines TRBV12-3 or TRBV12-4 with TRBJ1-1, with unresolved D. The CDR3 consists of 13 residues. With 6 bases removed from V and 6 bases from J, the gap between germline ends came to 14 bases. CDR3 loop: CASRLSERAEAFF. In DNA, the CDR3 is TGTGCCAGCAGGTTGAGCGAACGGGCTGAAGCTTTCTTT.

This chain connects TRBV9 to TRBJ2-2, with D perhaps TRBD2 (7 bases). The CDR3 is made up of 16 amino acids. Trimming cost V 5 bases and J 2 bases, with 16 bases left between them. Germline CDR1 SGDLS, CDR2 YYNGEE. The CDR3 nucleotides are TGTGCCAGCAGACAAGAAGGGGGGGCCAACACCGGGGAGCTGTTTTTT. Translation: CASRQEGGANTGELFF.

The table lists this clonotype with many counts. As DNA, the CDR3 is TGTGCCAGCAGCTTCCGGGACAGACATAATTCACCCCTCCACTTT. Protein product: CASSFRDRHNSPLHF. The chain joins TRBV7-2 to TRBJ1-6, with 7 bases that match TRBD1. CDR1 is SGHTA, CDR2 FQGNSA, per germline. The CDR3 is 15 amino acids. With 3 bases clipped from V and 5 bases from J, the junction kept 4 bases outside the gene matches.

The CDR3 protein is CASSLERADTEAFF. The CDR3 nucleotides read TGCGCCAGCAGCTTGGAGAGGGCGGACACTGAAGCTTTCTTT. This chain joins TRBV5-1 and TRBJ1-1; no reliable D call. V lost 0 bases and J 3 bases, leaving 9 bases between the germline ends. This CDR3 comprises 14 residues. CDR1 is SGHRS, CDR2 YFSETQ, per germline.

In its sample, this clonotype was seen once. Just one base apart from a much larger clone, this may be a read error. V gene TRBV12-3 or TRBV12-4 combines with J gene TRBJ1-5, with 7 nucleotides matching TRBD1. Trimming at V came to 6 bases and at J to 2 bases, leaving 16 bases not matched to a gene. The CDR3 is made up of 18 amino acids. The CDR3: CASSTYLIGGRGNQPQHF. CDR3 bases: TGTGCCAGCAGCACATACCTGATAGGGGGCAGGGGCAATCAGCCCCAGCATTTT.

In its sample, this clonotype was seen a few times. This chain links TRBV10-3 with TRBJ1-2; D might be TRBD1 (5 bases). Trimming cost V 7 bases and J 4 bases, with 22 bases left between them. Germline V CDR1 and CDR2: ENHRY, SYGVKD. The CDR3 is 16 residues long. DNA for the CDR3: TGTGCCATCAAGGGGCAGCTACTAACTAAGCGCTATGGCTACACCTTC. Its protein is CAIKGQLLTKRYGYTF.

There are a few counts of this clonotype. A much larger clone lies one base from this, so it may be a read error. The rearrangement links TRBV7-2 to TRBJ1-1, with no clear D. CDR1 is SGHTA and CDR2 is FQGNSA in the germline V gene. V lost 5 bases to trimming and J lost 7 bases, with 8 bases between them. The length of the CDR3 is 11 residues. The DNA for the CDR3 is TGTGCCAGCAGCCAAGACCTTGAAGCTTTCTTT. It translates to CASSQDLEAFF.

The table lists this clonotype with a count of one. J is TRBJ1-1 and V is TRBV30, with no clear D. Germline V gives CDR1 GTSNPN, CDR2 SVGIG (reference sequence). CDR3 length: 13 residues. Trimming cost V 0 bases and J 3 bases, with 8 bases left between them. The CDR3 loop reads CAWSVLKDTEAFF. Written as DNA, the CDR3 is TGTGCCTGGAGTGTACTTAAGGACACTGAAGCTTTCTTT. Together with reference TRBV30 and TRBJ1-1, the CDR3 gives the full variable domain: SQTIHQWPATLVQPVGSPLSLECTVEGTSNPNLYWYRQAAGRGLQLLFYSVGIGQISSEVPQNLSASRPQDRQFILSSKKLLLSDSGFYLCAWSVLKDTEAFFGQGTRLTVV.

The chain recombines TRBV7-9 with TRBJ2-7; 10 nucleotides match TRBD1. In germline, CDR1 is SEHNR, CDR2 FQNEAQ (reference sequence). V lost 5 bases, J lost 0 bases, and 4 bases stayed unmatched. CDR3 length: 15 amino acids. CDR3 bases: TGTGCCAGCAGCATGGGACAGGGGCCCTCCTACGAGCAGTACTTC. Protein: CASSMGQGPSYEQYF.

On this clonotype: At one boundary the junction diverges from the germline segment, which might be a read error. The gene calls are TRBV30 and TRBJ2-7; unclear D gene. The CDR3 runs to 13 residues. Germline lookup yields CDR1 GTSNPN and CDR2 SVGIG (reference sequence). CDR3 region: CAWSVLRKDEQCF. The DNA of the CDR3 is TGTGCCTGGAGTGTTCTCCGTAAGGACGAGCAGTGCTTC.

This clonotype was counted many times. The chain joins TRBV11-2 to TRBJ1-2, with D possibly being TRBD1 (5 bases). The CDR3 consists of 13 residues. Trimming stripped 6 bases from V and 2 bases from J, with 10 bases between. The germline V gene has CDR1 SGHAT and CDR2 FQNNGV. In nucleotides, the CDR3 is TGTGCCAGCAGTTTGGGACTGAACTATGGCTACACCTTC. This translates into CASSLGLNYGYTF.

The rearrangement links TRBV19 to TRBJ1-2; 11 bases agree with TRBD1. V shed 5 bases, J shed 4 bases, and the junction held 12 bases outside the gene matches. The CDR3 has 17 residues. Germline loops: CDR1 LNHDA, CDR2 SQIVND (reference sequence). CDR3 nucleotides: TGTGCCAGTAGTCCAACCGGGACAGGGGGGGGGCCCTATGGCTACACCTTC. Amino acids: CASSPTGTGGGPYGYTF. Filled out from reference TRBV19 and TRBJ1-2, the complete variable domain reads DGGITQSPKYLFRKEGQNVTLSCEQNLNHDAMYWYRQDPGQGLRLIYYSQIVNDFQKGDIAEGYSVSREKKESFPLTVTSAQKNPTAFYLCASSPTGTGGGPYGYTFGSGTRLTVV.

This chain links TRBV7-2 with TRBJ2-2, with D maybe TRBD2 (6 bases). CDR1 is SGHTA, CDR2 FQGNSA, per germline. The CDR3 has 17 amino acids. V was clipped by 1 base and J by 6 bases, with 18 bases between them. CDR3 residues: CASSLVGVSGIAGELFF. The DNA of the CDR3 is TGTGCCAGCAGCTTAGTAGGGGTTAGCGGAATCGCCGGGGAGCTGTTTTTT.

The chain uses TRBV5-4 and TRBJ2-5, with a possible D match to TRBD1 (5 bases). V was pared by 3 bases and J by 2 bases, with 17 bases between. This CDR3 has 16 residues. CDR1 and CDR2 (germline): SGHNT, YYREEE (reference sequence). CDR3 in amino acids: CASSSNGITGQETQYF. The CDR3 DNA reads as TGTGCCAGCAGCTCCAACGGAATAACAGGTCAAGAGACCCAGTACTTC.

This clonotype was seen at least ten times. CDR3 loop: CASSFSGGTGFETQYF. DNA of the CDR3: TGTGCCAGCAGCTTCTCAGGGGGGACAGGGTTCGAGACCCAGTACTTC. V is TRBV7-2 and J is TRBJ2-5; 9 bases are a match to TRBD1. This CDR3 contains 16 residues. V lost 3 bases, J lost 5 bases, and 10 bases stayed unmatched. CDR1 SGHTA and CDR2 FQGNSA come from the germline V gene.

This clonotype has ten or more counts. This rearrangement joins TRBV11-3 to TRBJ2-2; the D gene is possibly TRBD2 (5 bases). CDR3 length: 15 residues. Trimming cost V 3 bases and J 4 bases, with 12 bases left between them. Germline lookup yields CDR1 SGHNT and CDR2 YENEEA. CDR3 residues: CASSLRAGTTGELFF. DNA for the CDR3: TGTGCCAGCAGCTTGAGGGCAGGAACCACCGGGGAGCTGTTTTTT.

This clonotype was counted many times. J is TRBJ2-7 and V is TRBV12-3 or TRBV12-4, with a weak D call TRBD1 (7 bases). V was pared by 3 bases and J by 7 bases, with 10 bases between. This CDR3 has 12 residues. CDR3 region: CASSFQGGEQYF. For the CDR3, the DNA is TGTGCCAGCAGTTTCCAGGGGGGTGAGCAGTACTTC.

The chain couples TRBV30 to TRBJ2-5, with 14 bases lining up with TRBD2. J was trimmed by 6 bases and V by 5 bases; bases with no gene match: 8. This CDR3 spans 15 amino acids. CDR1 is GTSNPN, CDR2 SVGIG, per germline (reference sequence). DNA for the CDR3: TGTGCCTGGTCAATCGGACTAGCGGGAGGAAAGACCCAGTACTTC. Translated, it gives CAWSIGLAGGKTQYF.

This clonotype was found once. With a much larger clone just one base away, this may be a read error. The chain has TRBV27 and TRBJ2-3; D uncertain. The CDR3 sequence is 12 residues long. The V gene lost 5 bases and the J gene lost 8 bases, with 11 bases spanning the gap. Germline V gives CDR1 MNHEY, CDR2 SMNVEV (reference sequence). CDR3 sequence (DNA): TGTGCCAGCAGTCGCCCACCAGGTACGCAGTATTTT. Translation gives CASSRPPGTQYF.

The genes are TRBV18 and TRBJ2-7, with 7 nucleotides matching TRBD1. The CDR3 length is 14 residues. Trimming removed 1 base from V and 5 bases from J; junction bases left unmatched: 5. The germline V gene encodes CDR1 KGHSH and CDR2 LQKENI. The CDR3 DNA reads TGTGCCAGCTCACCACGACAGGGATTCGACGAGCAGTACTTC. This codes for CASSPRQGFDEQYF.

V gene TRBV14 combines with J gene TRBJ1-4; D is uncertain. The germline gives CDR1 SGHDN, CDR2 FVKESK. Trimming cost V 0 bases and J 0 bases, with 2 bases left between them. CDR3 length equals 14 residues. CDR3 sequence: CASSQETTNEKLFF. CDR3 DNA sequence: TGTGCCAGCAGCCAAGAAACAACTAATGAAAAACTGTTTTTT.

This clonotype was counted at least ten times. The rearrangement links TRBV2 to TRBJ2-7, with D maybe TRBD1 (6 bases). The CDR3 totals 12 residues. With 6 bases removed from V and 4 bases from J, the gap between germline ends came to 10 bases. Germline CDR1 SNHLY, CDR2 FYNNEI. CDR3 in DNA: TGTGCCAGCAGGGAACAGGGATACGAGCAGTACTTC. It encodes CASREQGYEQYF.